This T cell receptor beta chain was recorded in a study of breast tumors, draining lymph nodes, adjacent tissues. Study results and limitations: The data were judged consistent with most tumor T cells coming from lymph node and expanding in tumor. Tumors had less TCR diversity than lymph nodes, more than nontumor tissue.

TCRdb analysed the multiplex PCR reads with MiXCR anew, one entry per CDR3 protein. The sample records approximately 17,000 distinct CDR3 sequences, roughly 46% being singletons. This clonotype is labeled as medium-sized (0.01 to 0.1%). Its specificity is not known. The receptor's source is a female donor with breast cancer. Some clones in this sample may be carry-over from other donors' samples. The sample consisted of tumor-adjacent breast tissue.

CDR3 sequence (DNA): TGTGCCTCCCTGGGCCTTAACTATGGCTACACCTTC. This codes for CASLGLNYGYTF. This chain uses TRBV30 with TRBJ1-2; D remains unclear. The CDR3 has 12 residues. V lost 7 bases to trimming and J lost 1 base, with 10 bases between them. CDR1 is GTSNPN and CDR2 is SVGIG in the germline V gene (reference sequence).